Here is one T cell receptor (beta chain) with its context. The target antigen is unknown. The germline V gene has CDR1 MNHNY and CDR2 SVGAGI (reference sequence). This CDR3 comprises 14 residues. The V gene lost 5 bases and the J gene lost 0 bases, with 8 bases spanning the gap. This specimen comes from a study of T cell responses to AZD1222 COVID-19 vaccine. Study-wide results and limits: At baseline, just a handful of AZD1222 recipients tested seropositive. Nearly half of spike-specific TCRs reportedly go after variant regions that carry no mutations. Vaccine-related CD4 TCRs covered spike, predominating at 160-218 and 743-854.

Second doses at about 4 or about 12 weeks were pooled. Using immunoSEQ multiplex PCR, the repertoire was profiled, and TCRdb retains in-frame clones only, with some absent. This sample has approximately 150,000 clones, with 85% to 95% found just once. Source: peripheral blood, taken 28 days after the second AZD1222 dose. V and J are TRBV6-6 and TRBJ1-5; no definite D call. The receptor was isolated from an adult who received the AZD1222 COVID-19 vaccine. Here the CDR3 DNA reads TGTGCCAGCAGTCCACAGTATAGCAATCAGCCCCAGCATTTT. Its translation: CASSPQYSNQPQHF.